Sequencing of this TCR beta chain was carried out in a study of blood T cell repertoires in COVID-19. Across the study: The United States, Italy and Spain provided the acute and convalescent COVID-19 samples. T cells, B-cell-depleted T cells, or PBMCs provided the cDNA or gDNA that served as material.

V was pared by 2 bases and J by 4 bases, with 11 bases between. Looked up from germline, CDR1 is MDHEN and CDR2 is SYDVKM. This CDR3 spans 14 amino acids. Authors' methods: For nucleated cells, counts were estimated from reference gene primer amplification. Sequenced by immunoSEQ multiplex PCR; TCRdb stores in-frame clones only, minus some. That table furnishes V, J and clone size, whereas the DNA furnished D and trimming. The sample consists of about 260,000 clones, approximately 86% of them appearing once. The receptor was isolated from a man aged 35 to 55 who had recovered from COVID-19. The chain carries TRBV28 and TRBJ2-5, with D perhaps matching TRBD2 (6 bases). Sequenced input: peripheral blood. CDR3 sequence reads: CASSLGGSPETQYF. The CDR3 nucleotides are TGTGCCAGCAGTTTAGGGGGGTCCCCAGAGACCCAGTACTTC.